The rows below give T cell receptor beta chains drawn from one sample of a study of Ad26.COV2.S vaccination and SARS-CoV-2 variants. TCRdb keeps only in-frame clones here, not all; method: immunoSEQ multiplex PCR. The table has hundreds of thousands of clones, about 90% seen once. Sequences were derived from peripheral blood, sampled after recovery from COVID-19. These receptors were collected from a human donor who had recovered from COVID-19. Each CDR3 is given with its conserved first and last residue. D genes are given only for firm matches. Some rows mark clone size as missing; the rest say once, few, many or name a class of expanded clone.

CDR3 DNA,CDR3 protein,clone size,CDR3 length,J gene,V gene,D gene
TGTGCCAGCAGCTTAGTAGGGCCTGAGCAGTTCTTC,CASSLVGPEQFF,NA,12,TRBJ2-1,TRBV7-9,NA
TGTGCCAGCAGCCGGGGGGAATACGAGCAGTACTTC,CASSRGEYEQYF,NA,12,TRBJ2-7,TRBV3-1/TRBV3-2,NA
TGTGCCAGTAGTATCCCCGGGACAGGGAGCGGAAAACTGTTTTTT,CASSIPGTGSGKLFF,NA,15,TRBJ1-4,TRBV19,TRBD1
TGTGCCAGTAGTAGGTCGCGGGGGGCGGCTGGGGCCAACGTCCTGACTTTC,CASSRSRGAAGANVLTF,NA,17,TRBJ2-6,TRBV19,TRBD2
TGTGCCAGCAGCGTAGACTCATACAATGAGCAGTTCTTC,CASSVDSYNEQFF,NA,13,TRBJ2-1,TRBV9,NA
TGTGCCAGCAGCTTCGGCGAAGCTAACTATGGCTACACCTTC,CASSFGEANYGYTF,NA,14,TRBJ1-2,TRBV5-6,NA
TGTGCCAGCAGCCCAAGTTTTGGGGGCTATGTCGAGCAGTACTTC,CASSPSFGGYVEQYF,NA,15,TRBJ2-7,TRBV7-2,NA
TGTGCCAGCAGTGTGATTCCAGCCGGGGAGCTGTTTTTT,CASSVIPAGELFF,NA,13,TRBJ2-2,TRBV2,NA
TGTGCCAGTAGTATGGAGGGTGCTGGGGCCAACGTCCTGACTTTC,CASSMEGAGANVLTF,NA,15,TRBJ2-6,TRBV19,NA
TGTGCCAGCAGCGTAGGAGGGGCCCGGATCGCTAGCACAGATACGCAGTATTTT,CASSVGGARIASTDTQYF,NA,18,TRBJ2-3,TRBV9,NA
TGTGCCAGCGTTGTGGGGCAGAACACTGAAGCTTTCTTT,CASVVGQNTEAFF,NA,13,TRBJ1-1,TRBV2,NA
TGTGCCATCAGTGACAGGGGTCCCTACGAGCAGTACTTC,CAISDRGPYEQYF,NA,13,TRBJ2-7,TRBV10-3,NA
TGTGCCAGCAGCAGATCCCCGAACAGGGGCTTCTACGAGCAGTACTTC,CASSRSPNRGFYEQYF,NA,16,TRBJ2-7,TRBV21-1,NA
TGCGCCAGCAGCCAAGATGGGACAAATAATCAGCCCCAGCATTTT,CASSQDGTNNQPQHF,NA,15,TRBJ1-5,TRBV4-1,NA
TGTGCCAGTAGTATAGAGGGCATGGGGTCCTCTGGAAACACCATATATTTT,CASSIEGMGSSGNTIYF,NA,17,TRBJ1-3,TRBV19,NA
TGTGCCAGCTCACCTGGGGGGGGGCCTTCGTCGTATACGCAGTATTTT,CASSPGGGPSSYTQYF,NA,16,TRBJ2-3,TRBV18,NA
TGTGCCAGCAGCTCAGGACAGGGGGCGAATGAAAAACTGTTTTTT,CASSSGQGANEKLFF,NA,15,TRBJ1-4,TRBV9,TRBD1
TGTGCCAGCGTAGGGGCTCGTAACTACAATGAGCAGTTCTTC,CASVGARNYNEQFF,NA,14,TRBJ2-1,TRBV27,NA
TGTGCCAGCAGCCCCGGTCAGGGCCCGGCAGATACGCAGTATTTT,CASSPGQGPADTQYF,NA,15,TRBJ2-3,TRBV7-9,NA
TGCGCCAGCAGCCAAGATCGGGCCCCAGCGGGGGCAACATTCACAGATACGCAGTATTTT,CASSQDRAPAGATFTDTQYF,NA,20,TRBJ2-3,TRBV4-3,TRBD2
TGTGCCAGTAGTATAGACGTCCGTCAGAGCAATCAGCCCCAGCATTTT,CASSIDVRQSNQPQHF,few,16,TRBJ1-5,TRBV19,NA
TGTGCCAGTAGTATGGGTGGGACAGAGTTGTACGAGCAGTACTTC,CASSMGGTELYEQYF,NA,15,TRBJ2-7,TRBV19,TRBD1
TGTGCCAGCAACCATGTGGGGGAGAGCTCCTACGAGCAGTACTTC,CASNHVGESSYEQYF,NA,15,TRBJ2-7,TRBV7-9,NA
TGTGCCAGCAGCGACGCGGGACTAGCTAGCACAGATACGCAGTATTTT,CASSDAGLASTDTQYF,NA,16,TRBJ2-3,TRBV7-9,TRBD2
TGTGCCAGCAGTTCCTCCGGGACAGGGGTTCACGGGGAGCTGTTTTTT,CASSSSGTGVHGELFF,NA,16,TRBJ2-2,TRBV27,TRBD1
TGTGCCAGCAGCCTTAGGATCATGAACACTGAAGCTTTCTTT,CASSLRIMNTEAFF,once,14,TRBJ1-1,TRBV2,NA
TGTGCCAGCAGCTTACGAGACAGTGGTGGCTACACCTTC,CASSLRDSGGYTF,NA,13,TRBJ1-2,TRBV2,NA
TGTGCCAGCAGTTTCTTAACCGGGGAGCTGTTTTTT,CASSFLTGELFF,NA,12,TRBJ2-2,TRBV12-3/TRBV12-4,NA
TGTGCCAGCAGCTTGGTCCCATTCGCTAGTGTAGAGACCCAGTACTTC,CASSLVPFASVETQYF,NA,16,TRBJ2-5,TRBV5-5,NA
TGTGCCACCAGCAGAGGTGGCGAGCAGTACTTC,CATSRGGEQYF,NA,11,TRBJ2-7,TRBV15,NA
TGTGCCAGCAGAGGCCAACAGGTTACCTCCTACGAGCAGTACTTC,CASRGQQVTSYEQYF,NA,15,TRBJ2-7,TRBV6-5,NA
TGCGCCAGCAGCTCCCGGGGAGCGGGGGGGCCGGGACCCGGGGAGCTGTTTTTT,CASSSRGAGGPGPGELFF,once,18,TRBJ2-2,TRBV4-1,TRBD2
TGTGCCAGCAGCACAAACAGGGGCCAAGAGACCCAGTACTTC,CASSTNRGQETQYF,NA,14,TRBJ2-5,TRBV11-2,TRBD1
TGTGCCAGCAGGACGCTAAACACCGGGGAGCTGTTTTTT,CASRTLNTGELFF,NA,13,TRBJ2-2,TRBV7-8,NA
TGTGCCAGCAGCCGAGGACACCCCTCCTACGAGCAGTACTTC,CASSRGHPSYEQYF,many,14,TRBJ2-7,TRBV7-9,NA
TGTGCCAGCAGCCAAGGGGCCGGGGAAGAGACCCAGTACTTC,CASSQGAGEETQYF,NA,14,TRBJ2-5,TRBV3-1/TRBV3-2,NA
TGTGCCAGCAGCCCGCAGGTCCATGAGCAGTTCTTC,CASSPQVHEQFF,NA,12,TRBJ2-1,TRBV7-9,NA
TGTGCCAGCAGTGACCAGAGCTCCTACAATGAGCAGTTCTTC,CASSDQSSYNEQFF,NA,14,TRBJ2-1,TRBV2,NA
TGCGCCAGCAGCTTGTCGGCGGTTGGGAACACTGAAGCTTTCTTT,CASSLSAVGNTEAFF,once,15,TRBJ1-1,TRBV5-1,NA
TGTGCCAGCAGCGTCTCTGGGACTAGCGGCAATGAGCAGTTCTTC,CASSVSGTSGNEQFF,NA,15,TRBJ2-1,TRBV5-5,TRBD2
TGTGCCAGCAGCTCCTTTTCCCCTGGGGCCAACGTCCTGACTTTC,CASSSFSPGANVLTF,NA,15,TRBJ2-6,TRBV7-9,NA
TGTGCCAGCAGCTTGGCCGGGGTCTTGAGTACTGAAGCTTTCTTT,CASSLAGVLSTEAFF,NA,15,TRBJ1-1,TRBV5-4,NA
TGTGCCAGTAGTGCGCAGAACTATGGCTACACCTTC,CASSAQNYGYTF,NA,12,TRBJ1-2,TRBV19,NA
TGTGCCAGCAGCTTACAGGGACCGGGGGTGGAGACCCAGTACTTC,CASSLQGPGVETQYF,NA,15,TRBJ2-5,TRBV7-2,NA
TGTGCCAGTAGTTCCCGACAGGGTTCGGAGACCCAGTACTTC,CASSSRQGSETQYF,NA,14,TRBJ2-5,TRBV19,TRBD1
TGTGCCAGTAGTACGGGACAGAGCTACGAGCAGTACTTC,CASSTGQSYEQYF,few,13,TRBJ2-7,TRBV19,TRBD1